The next 12 T cell receptor beta chains were all read from a single sample in a study of blood T cells in healthy people across ages. It was with a sample-barcoded 5' primer and a J-beta primer mix that a second PCR of about 6 to 12 cycles was run. TCRdb itself ran the 5' RACE reads through MiXCR, one entry per CDR3 protein. The sample holds 1.5 million to 2 million distinct CDR3 sequences, roughly 28% seen once. Sequenced material: blood. These receptor sequences come from a woman aged 30 to 39 in good health.

The rearrangement uses TRBV20-1 and TRBJ2-1; 11 bases line up with TRBD2. The CDR3 consists of 15 residues. The J segment lost 13 bases and the V segment lost 0 bases, leaving 11 bases of the junction unmatched. The germline CDR1 and CDR2 sequences are DFQATT and SNEGSKA (reference sequence). The DNA for the CDR3 is TGCAGTGCTAGAGATAGAATAGCGGGAGGGGAGACCCAGTTCTTC. Translation gives CSARDRIAGGETQFF.

This clonotype was seen ten or more times. This chain connects TRBV5-1 to TRBJ2-3; tentative D call: TRBD2 (5 bases). This CDR3 comprises 15 residues. From germline, CDR1 is SGHRS and CDR2 YFSETQ. Trimming pared 0 bases from V and 8 bases from J, leaving 16 bases between. CDR3 in DNA: TGCGCCAGCAGCTTGGGGGAGTTCGATGAGAGTACGCAGTATTTT. Protein: CASSLGEFDESTQYF.

This clonotype occurred once. The chain carries TRBV5-1 and TRBJ1-1; 11 bases align to TRBD1. Trimming removed 4 bases from V and 6 bases from J; junction bases left unmatched: 5. Germline assignment: CDR1 SGHRS and CDR2 YFSETQ. There are 14 residues in the CDR3. CDR3 in DNA: TGCGCCAGCAGCCCTACGGGACAGGGGGCTGAAGCTTTCTTT. Residues: CASSPTGQGAEAFF.

In its sample, this clonotype was seen a few times. The V and J genes are TRBV10-1 and TRBJ2-5, with D hard to call. CDR3 size: 13 residues. Per the germline V gene, CDR1 is WNHNN and CDR2 is SYGVQD (reference sequence). The germline V and J ends were trimmed by 3 bases and 1 base, with 6 bases remaining between them. CDR3 in DNA: TGCGCCAGCAGTGAAAACTTCCAAGAGACCCAGTACTTC. Encoded protein: CASSENFQETQYF.

Concerning this clonotype itself: A much larger clone lies a single base off, so this may be a read error. The chain joins TRBV5-1 to TRBJ2-7; 8 bases align to TRBD2. CDR3 length equals 15 residues. CDR1 and CDR2 (germline): SGHRS, YFSETQ. The ends lost 0 bases at V and 4 bases at J; junction bases unmatched: 6. In DNA, the CDR3 is TGCGCCAGCAGCTTGGAGACGGGGGGGCTTTACGAGCAGTACTTC. It specifies CASSLETGGLYEQYF.

Ten or more counts support this clonotype. The rearrangement links TRBV4-3 to TRBJ1-2; no clear D. This CDR3 is 14 amino acids long. CDR1 and CDR2 (germline): LGHNA, YSLEER. V was pared by 0 bases and J by 5 bases, with 10 bases between. CDR3 loop: CASSQDRGLYGYTF. CDR3 bases: TGCGCCAGCAGCCAAGATCGGGGTCTGTATGGCTACACCTTC.

This clonotype was observed at least ten times. V gene TRBV6-6 combines with J gene TRBJ1-2; TRBD1 agrees at 11 bases. Looked up from germline, CDR1 is MNHNY and CDR2 is SVGAGI (reference sequence). V trimming: 5 bases; J trimming: 7 bases; junction bases outside the gene matches: 6. The CDR3 spans 14 residues. Here the CDR3 reads CASSASGTGGGYTF. DNA for the CDR3: TGTGCCAGCAGTGCCTCCGGGACAGGGGGTGGCTACACCTTC.

This clonotype was found many times. The CDR3 region is CASNRGGQETQYF. The DNA of the CDR3 is TGTGCCAGCAACCGAGGGGGGCAAGAGACCCAGTACTTC. The genes are TRBV12-3 or TRBV12-4 and TRBJ2-5, with D perhaps matching TRBD1 or TRBD2 (6 bases each). The CDR3 extends over 13 amino acids. Deletions cut 7 bases from V and 2 bases from J, with 11 bases between.

The chain recombines TRBV12-3 or TRBV12-4 with TRBJ1-3, with 9 bases fitting TRBD1. J lost 8 bases, V lost 5 bases, and 7 bases had no gene match. This CDR3 region has 14 residues. Written as DNA, the CDR3 is TGTGCCAGCAGTCCGGGACAGGGTACAGACACCATATATTTT. This sequence encodes CASSPGQGTDTIYF.

The CDR3 region is CSATYQQGFGEKLFF. In DNA form, the CDR3 reads TGCAGTGCTACCTACCAACAGGGGTTCGGGGAAAAACTGTTTTTT. This chain connects TRBV20-1 to TRBJ1-4; TRBD1 matches at 7 bases. Losses at the gene ends were 4 bases for V and 8 bases for J; bases not matched to a gene: 13. This CDR3 spans 15 amino acids. Germline V gene sequence: CDR1 DFQATT, CDR2 SNEGSKA (reference sequence).

The chain couples TRBV5-6 to TRBJ2-3, with a tentative D call TRBD1 (6 bases). CDR3 length equals 16 residues. V dropped 0 bases and J dropped 0 bases, with 11 bases sitting between them. Germline values: CDR1 SGHDT, CDR2 YYEEEE. The CDR3 nucleotides are TGTGCCAGCAGCTTGGGGCAGGGGCGGAGCACAGATACGCAGTATTTT. This sequence encodes CASSLGQGRSTDTQYF.

The rearrangement joins TRBV7-6 to TRBJ1-4; D may be TRBD1 (6 bases). The CDR3 covers 15 residues. The germline V gene has CDR1 SGHVS and CDR2 FNYEAQ. The V gene lost 2 bases and the J gene lost 8 bases, with 15 bases spanning the gap. CDR3 bases: TGTGCCAGCAGCTTACTGGGGGGCACTAGGGAAAAACTGTTTTTT. Its protein is CASSLLGGTREKLFF.